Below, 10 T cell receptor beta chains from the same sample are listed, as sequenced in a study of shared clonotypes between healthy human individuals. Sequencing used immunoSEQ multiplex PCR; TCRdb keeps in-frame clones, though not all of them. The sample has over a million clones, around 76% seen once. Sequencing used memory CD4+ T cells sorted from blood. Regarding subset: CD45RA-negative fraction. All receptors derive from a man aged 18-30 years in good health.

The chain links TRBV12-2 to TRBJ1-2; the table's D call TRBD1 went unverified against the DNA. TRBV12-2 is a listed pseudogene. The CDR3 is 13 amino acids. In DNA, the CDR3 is TGTGCAAGTCGCGTCCGGACAAACTATGGCTACACCTTC. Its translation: CASRVRTNYGYTF.

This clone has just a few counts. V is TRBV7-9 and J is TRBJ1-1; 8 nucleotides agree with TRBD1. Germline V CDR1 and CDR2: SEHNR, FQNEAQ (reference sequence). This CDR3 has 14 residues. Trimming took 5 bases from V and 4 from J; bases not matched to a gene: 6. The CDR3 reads CASSTRQGSTEAFF. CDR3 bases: TGTGCCAGCAGCACACGACAGGGGTCCACTGAAGCTTTCTTT. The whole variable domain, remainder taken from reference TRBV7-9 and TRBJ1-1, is DTGVSQNPRHKITKRGQNVTFRCDPISEHNRLYWYRQTLGQGPEFLTYFQNEAQLEKSRLLSDRFSAERPKGSFSTLEIQRTEQGDSAMYLCASSTRQGSTEAFFGQGTRLTVV.

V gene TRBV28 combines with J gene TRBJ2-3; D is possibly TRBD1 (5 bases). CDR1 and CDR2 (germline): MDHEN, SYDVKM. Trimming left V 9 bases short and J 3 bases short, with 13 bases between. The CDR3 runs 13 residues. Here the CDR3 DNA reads TGTGCCAGTTTGACAGATGGGACAGATACGCAGTATTTT. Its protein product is CASLTDGTDTQYF.

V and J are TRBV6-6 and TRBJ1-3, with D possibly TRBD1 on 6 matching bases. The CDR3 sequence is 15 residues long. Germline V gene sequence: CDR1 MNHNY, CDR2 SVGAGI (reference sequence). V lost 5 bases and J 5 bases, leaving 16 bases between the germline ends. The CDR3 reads CASSLSGVERNTIYF. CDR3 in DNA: TGTGCCAGCAGTCTCTCAGGGGTGGAAAGAAACACCATATATTTT.

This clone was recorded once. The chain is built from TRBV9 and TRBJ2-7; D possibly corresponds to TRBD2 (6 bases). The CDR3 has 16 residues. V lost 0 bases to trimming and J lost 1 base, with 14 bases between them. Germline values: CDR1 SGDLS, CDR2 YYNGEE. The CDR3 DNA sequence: TGTGCCAGCAGCGTAGAGGAGGGCTGGGATTCCTACGAGCAGTACTTC. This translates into CASSVEEGWDSYEQYF.

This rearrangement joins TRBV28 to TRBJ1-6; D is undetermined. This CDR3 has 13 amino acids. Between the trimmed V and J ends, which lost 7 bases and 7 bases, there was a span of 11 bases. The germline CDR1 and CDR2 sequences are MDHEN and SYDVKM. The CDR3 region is CASTRPMNSPLHF. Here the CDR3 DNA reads TGTGCCAGCACGAGACCCATGAATTCACCCCTCCACTTT.

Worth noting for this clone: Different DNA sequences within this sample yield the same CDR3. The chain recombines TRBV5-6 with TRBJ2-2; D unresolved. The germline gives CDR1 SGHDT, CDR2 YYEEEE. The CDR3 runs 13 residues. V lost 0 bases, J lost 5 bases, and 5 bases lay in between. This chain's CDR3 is CASSLGRTGELFF. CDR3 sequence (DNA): TGTGCCAGCAGCTTGGGAAGGACCGGGGAGCTGTTTTTT.

CDR3 amino acids: CASSSGTGGVEQYF. In nucleotides, the CDR3 is TGTGCCAGCAGCTCCGGGACAGGGGGCGTCGAGCAGTACTTC. V gene TRBV5-5 combines with J gene TRBJ2-7, with 12 nucleotides matching TRBD1. J lost 6 bases, V lost 3 bases, and 4 bases had no gene match. The germline V gene has CDR1 SGHKS and CDR2 YYEKEE (reference sequence). The CDR3 runs 14 residues.

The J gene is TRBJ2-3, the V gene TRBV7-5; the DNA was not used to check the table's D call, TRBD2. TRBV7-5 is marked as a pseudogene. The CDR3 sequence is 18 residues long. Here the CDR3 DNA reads TGTGCCAGAAGCTTAGAGGGCTCCCATCGCGGGGGGGCAGATACGCAGTATTTT. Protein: CARSLEGSHRGGADTQYF.

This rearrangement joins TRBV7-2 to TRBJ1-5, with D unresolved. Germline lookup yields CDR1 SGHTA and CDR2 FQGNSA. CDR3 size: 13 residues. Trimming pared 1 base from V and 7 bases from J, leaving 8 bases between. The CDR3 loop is CASSLVGTQPQHF. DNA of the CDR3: TGTGCCAGCAGCTTAGTCGGCACACAGCCCCAGCATTTT. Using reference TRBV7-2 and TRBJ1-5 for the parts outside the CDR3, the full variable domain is GAGVSQSPSNKVTEKGKDVELRCDPISGHTALYWYRQSLGQGLEFLIYFQGNSAPDKSGLPSDRFSAERTGGSVSTLTIQRTQQEDSAVYLCASSLVGTQPQHFGDGTRLSIL.